This entry features one TCR beta chain sequence. Its antigen is not identified. Its ends do not fully match the called genes, so a read error is possible. This sample is drawn from a study of tumor-infiltrating lymphocytes in glioblastoma multiforme. General study results and limits: The T cells in this sample were not sorted into functional subsets. The TCR and somatic mutation analysis included just one glioblastoma patient.

Three nested ARM-PCR rounds with V-beta and C-beta primers built TCRB libraries. Unique molecular identifiers were not described for the libraries. In TCRdb, the multiplex PCR reads were re-called with MiXCR into one record per CDR3 protein. This sample has 20,000 or so distinct CDR3 sequences, with about two thirds found just once. Sequenced input: peripheral blood. The TCR comes from a male donor with glioblastoma.

CDR3 sequence: CVSRKIRVIYNEQFF. In DNA, the CDR3 is TGTGTCAGCAGGAAAATTAGGGTGATCTACAATGAGCAATTCTTC. The chain links TRBV11-2 to TRBJ2-1; D ambiguous. The CDR3 is made up of 15 amino acids. Germline V CDR1 and CDR2: SGHAT, FQNNGV. The complete variable domain, with remaining parts taken from reference TRBV11-2 and TRBJ2-1, reads EAGVAQSPRYKIIEKRQSVAFWCNPISGHATLYWYQQILGQGPKLLIQFQNNGVVDDSQLPKDRFSAERLKGVDSTLKIQPAKLEDSAVYLCVSRKIRVIYNEQFFGPGTRLTVL.